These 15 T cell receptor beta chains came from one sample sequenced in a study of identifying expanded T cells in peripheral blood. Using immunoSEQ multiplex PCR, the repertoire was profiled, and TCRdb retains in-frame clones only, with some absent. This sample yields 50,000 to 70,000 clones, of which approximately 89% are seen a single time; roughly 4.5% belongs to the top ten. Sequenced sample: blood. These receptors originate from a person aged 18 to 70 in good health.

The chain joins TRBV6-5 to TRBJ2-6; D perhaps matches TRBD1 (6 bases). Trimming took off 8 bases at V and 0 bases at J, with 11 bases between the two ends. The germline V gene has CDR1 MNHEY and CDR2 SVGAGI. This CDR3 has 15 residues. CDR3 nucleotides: TGTGCCAGCGGGGCAGGGGACTCTGGGGCCAACGTCCTGACTTTC. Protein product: CASGAGDSGANVLTF.

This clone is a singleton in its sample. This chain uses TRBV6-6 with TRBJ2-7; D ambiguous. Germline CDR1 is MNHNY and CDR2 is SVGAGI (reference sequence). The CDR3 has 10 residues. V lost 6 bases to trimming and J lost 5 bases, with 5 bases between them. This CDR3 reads CASRGNEQYF. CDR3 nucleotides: TGTGCCAGCAGGGGAAACGAGCAGTACTTC.

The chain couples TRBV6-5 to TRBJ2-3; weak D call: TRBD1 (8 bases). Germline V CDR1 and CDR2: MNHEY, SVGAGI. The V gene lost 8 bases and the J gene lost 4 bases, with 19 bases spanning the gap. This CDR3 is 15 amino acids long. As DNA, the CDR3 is TGTGCCAGCGGGGGAGGGCAGGGGGCATCAGATACGCAGTATTTT. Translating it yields CASGGGQGASDTQYF.

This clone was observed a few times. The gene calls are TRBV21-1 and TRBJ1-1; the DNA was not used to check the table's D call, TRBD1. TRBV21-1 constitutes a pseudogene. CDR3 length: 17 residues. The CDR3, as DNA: TGTGCCAGCAGCAAAGTCGACAGGATCCGTTGGAGCACTGAAGCTTTCTTT. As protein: CASSKVDRIRWSTEAFF.

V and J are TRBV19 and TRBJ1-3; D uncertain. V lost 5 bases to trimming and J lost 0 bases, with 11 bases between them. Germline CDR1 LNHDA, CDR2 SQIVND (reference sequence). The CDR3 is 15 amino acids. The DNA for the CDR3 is TGTGCCAGTAGTCCTCTTGGAGGCTCTGGAAACACCATATATTTT. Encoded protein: CASSPLGGSGNTIYF.

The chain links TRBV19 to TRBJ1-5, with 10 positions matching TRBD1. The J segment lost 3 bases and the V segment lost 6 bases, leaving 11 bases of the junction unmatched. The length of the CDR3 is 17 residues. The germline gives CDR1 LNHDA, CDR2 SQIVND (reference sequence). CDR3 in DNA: TGTGCCAGTAGGAGGACAGGGGGTAAGGGGGTCAATCAGCCCCAGCATTTT. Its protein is CASRRTGGKGVNQPQHF.

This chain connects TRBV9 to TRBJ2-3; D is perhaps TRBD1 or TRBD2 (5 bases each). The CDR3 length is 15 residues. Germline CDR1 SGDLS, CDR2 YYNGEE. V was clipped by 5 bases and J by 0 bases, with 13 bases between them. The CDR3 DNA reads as TGTGCCAGCAGTCGAGGGGCCCGGAGCACAGATACGCAGTATTTT. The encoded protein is CASSRGARSTDTQYF.

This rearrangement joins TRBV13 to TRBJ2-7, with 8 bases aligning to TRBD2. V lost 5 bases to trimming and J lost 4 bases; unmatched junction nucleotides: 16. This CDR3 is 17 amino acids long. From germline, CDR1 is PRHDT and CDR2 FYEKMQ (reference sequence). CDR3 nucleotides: TGTGCCAGCAGCCAACTTCCGGGTAGCGGGATAGGGTACGAGCAGTACTTC. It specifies CASSQLPGSGIGYEQYF.

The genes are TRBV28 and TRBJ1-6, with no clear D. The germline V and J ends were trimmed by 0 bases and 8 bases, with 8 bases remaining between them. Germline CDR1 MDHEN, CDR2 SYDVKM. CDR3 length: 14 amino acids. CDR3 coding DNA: TGTGCCAGCAGTTTATGGGGCGGGGATTCACCCCTCCACTTT. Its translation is CASSLWGGDSPLHF.

The CDR3 nucleotides read TGTGCCAGCAGCGAAACGGGACTAGCATCCTACGAGCAGTACTTC. Protein: CASSETGLASYEQYF. The chain employs TRBV28 and TRBJ2-7; TRBD2 aligns across 9 bases. V lost 6 bases to trimming and J lost 1 base; unmatched junction nucleotides: 7. Germline CDR1 is MDHEN and CDR2 is SYDVKM. The CDR3 is 15 amino acids.

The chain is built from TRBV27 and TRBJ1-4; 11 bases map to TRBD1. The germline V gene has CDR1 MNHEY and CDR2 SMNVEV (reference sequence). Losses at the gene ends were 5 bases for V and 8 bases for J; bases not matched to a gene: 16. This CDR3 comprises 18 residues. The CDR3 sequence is CASSSSRTGGVGKEKLFF. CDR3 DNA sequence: TGTGCCAGCAGTAGCTCCCGGACAGGGGGCGTTGGCAAGGAAAAACTGTTTTTT. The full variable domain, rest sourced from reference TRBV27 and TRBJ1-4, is EAQVTQNPRYLITVTGKKLTVTCSQNMNHEYMSWYRQDPGLGLRQIYYSMNVEVTDKGDVPEGYKVSRKEKRNFPLILESPSPNQTSLYFCASSSSRTGGVGKEKLFFGSGTQLSVL.

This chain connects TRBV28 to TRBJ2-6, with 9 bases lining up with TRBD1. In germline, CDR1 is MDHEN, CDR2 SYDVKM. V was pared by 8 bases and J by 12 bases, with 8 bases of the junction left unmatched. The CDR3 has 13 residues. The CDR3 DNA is TGTGCCAGCCACAGGGGGCTGGGCGGCGTCCTGACTTTC. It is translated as CASHRGLGGVLTF.

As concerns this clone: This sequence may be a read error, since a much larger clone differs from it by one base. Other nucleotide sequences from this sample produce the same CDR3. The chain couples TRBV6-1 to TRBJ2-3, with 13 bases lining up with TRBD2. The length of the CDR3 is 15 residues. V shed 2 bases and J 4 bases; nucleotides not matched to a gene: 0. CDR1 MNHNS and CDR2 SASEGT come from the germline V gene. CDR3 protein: CASSETSGGADTQYF. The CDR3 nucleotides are TGTGCCAGCAGTGAAACTAGCGGGGGGGCAGATACGCAGTATTTT.

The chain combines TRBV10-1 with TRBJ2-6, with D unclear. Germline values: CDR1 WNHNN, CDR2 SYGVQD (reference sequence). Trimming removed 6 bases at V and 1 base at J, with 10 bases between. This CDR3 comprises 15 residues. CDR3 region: CASREQNSGANVLTF. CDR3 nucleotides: TGCGCCAGCAGGGAACAGAATTCTGGGGCCAACGTCCTGACTTTC.

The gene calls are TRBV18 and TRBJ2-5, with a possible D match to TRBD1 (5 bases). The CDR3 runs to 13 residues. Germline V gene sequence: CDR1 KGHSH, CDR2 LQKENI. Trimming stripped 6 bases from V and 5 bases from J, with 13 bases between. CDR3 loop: CASSLETAETQYF. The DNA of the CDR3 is TGTGCCAGCTCCCTCGAGACAGCTGAGACCCAGTACTTC.